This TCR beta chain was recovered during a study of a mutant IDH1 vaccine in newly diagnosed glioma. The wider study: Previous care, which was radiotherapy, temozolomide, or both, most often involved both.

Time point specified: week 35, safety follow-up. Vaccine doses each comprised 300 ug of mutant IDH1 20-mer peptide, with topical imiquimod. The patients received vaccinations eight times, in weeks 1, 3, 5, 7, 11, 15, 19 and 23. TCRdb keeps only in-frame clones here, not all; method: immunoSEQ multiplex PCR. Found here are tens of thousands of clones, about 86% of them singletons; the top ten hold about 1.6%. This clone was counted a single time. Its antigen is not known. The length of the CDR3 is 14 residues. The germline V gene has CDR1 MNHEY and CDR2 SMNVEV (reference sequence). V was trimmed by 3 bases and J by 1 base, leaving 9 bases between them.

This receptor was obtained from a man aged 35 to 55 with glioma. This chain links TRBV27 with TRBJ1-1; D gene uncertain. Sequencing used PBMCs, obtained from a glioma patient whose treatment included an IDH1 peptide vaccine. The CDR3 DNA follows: TGTGCCAGCAGTTTTAACAAAAGGAACACTGAAGCTTTCTTT. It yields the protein CASSFNKRNTEAFF.